This TCR beta chain was sequenced in a study of neoadjuvant anti-PD-1 for oral cavity cancer. Overall study: Patients without progression received a fourth nivolumab dose around day 43, then surgical resection on days 50-56. General study findings and limits: Post-nivolumab, blood T cell clonality was significantly elevated in non-responders.

Time point meaning: after neoadjuvant nivolumab, at surgical resection. Patients had newly diagnosed, untreated stage II-IVA oral cavity squamous cell carcinoma. Patients had HPV-negative, locally advanced oral cavity squamous cell carcinoma. The data were produced by immunoSEQ multiplex PCR, yet TCRdb's version contains in-frame clones alone and is incomplete. Here the sample spans about 68,000 clones, roughly 84% being singletons. On this clone itself: Its cognate antigen is unknown.

The clonotype comes from a person aged 40 to 85 with oral cavity squamous cell carcinoma. The sample was PBMCs, taken after nivolumab (anti-PD-1) treatment.

CDR3 amino acids: CARKRDTEAFF. The CDR3, as DNA: TGTGCCAGAAAACGGGACACTGAAGCTTTCTTT. The V call is TRBV30, the J call TRBJ1-1, with no clear D. Germline lookup yields CDR1 GTSNPN and CDR2 SVGIG (reference sequence). The V gene lost 8 bases and the J gene lost 3 bases, with 10 bases spanning the gap. CDR3 length: 11 amino acids.